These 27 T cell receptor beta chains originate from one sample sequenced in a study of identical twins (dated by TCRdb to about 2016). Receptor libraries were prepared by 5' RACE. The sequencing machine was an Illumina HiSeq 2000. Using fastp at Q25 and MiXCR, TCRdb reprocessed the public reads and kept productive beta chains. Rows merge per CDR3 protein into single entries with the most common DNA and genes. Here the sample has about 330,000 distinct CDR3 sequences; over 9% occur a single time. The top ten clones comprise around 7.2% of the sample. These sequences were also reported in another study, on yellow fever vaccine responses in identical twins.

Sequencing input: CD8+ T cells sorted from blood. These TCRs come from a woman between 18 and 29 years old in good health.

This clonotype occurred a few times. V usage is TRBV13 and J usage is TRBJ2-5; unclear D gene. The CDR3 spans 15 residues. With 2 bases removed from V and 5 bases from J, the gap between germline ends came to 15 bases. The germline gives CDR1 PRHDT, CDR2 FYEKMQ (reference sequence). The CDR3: CASSLRRRSSETQYF. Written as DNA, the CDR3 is TGTGCCAGCAGCTTAAGGCGGCGTAGCTCCGAGACCCAGTACTTC.

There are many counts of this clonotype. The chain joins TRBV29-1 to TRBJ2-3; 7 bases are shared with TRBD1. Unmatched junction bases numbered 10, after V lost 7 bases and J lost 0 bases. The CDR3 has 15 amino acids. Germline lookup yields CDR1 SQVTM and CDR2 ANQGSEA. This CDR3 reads CSAFPGQESTDTQYF. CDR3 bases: TGCAGCGCCTTTCCCGGACAGGAGAGCACAGATACGCAGTATTTT.

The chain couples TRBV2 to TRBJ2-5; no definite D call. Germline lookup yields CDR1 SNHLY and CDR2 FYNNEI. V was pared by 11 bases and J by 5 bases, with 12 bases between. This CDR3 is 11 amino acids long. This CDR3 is CAVLSEETQYF. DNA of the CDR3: TGTGCCGTCCTGTCGGAGGAGACCCAGTACTTC.

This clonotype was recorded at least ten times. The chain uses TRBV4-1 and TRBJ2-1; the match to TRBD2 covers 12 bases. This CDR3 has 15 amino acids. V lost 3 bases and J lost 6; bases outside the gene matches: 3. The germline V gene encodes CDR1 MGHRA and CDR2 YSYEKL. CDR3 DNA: TGCGCCAGCAGCCAGACTAGCGGGAGATCCAATGAGCAGTTCTTC. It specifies CASSQTSGRSNEQFF.

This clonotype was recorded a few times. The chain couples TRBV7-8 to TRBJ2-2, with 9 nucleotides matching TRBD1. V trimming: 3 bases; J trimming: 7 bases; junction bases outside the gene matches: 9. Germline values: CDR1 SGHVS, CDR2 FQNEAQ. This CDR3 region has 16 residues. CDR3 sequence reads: CASSFEGQGFNGELFF. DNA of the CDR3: TGTGCCAGCAGCTTTGAAGGACAGGGGTTTAACGGGGAGCTGTTTTTT.

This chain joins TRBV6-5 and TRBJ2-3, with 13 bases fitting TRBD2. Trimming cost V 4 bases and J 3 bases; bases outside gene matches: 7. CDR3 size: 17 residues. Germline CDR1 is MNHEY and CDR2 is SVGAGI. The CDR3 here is CASSFLSTSGRTDTQYF. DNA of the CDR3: TGTGCCAGCAGTTTCCTCTCGACTAGCGGGAGGACAGATACGCAGTATTTT.

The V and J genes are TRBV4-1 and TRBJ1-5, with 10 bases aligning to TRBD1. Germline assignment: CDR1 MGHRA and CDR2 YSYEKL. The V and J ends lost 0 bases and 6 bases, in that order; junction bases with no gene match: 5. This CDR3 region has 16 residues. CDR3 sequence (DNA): TGCGCCAGCAGCCAAGAGCCGGGACAGGGGAGTCAGCCCCAGCATTTT. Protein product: CASSQEPGQGSQPQHF.

Here the CDR3 reads CASSFSGTFYEQYF. In DNA form, the CDR3 reads TGTGCCAGCAGCTTCTCCGGGACTTTCTACGAGCAGTACTTC. V and J are TRBV5-5 and TRBJ2-7, with D possibly matching TRBD2 (6 bases). CDR1 is SGHKS, CDR2 YYEKEE, per germline (reference sequence). The length of the CDR3 is 14 residues. V was shortened by 2 bases and J by 3 bases, with 12 bases between the two germline ends.

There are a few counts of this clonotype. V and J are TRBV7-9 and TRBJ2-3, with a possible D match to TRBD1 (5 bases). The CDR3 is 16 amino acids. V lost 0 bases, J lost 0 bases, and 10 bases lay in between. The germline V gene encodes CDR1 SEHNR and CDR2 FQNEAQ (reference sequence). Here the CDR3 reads CASSLARGRSTDTQYF. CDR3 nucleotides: TGTGCCAGCAGCTTAGCAAGGGGAAGGAGCACAGATACGCAGTATTTT. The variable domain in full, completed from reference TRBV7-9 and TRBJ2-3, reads DTGVSQNPRHKITKRGQNVTFRCDPISEHNRLYWYRQTLGQGPEFLTYFQNEAQLEKSRLLSDRFSAERPKGSFSTLEIQRTEQGDSAMYLCASSLARGRSTDTQYFGPGTRLTVL.

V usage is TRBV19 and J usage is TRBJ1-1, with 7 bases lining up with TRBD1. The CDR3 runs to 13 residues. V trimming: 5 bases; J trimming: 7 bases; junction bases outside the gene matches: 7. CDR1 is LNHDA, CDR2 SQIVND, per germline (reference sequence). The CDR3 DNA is TGTGCCAGTAGTCCCGGGGGGACAGTTGAAGCTTTCTTT. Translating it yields CASSPGGTVEAFF.

The CDR3 nucleotides are TGTGCCATCATATCGGACAATTTGTCGGGGAATTCACCCCTCCACTTT. Translated: CAIISDNLSGNSPLHF. The gene calls are TRBV10-3 and TRBJ1-6; D is perhaps TRBD1 (5 bases). The CDR3 consists of 16 residues. Germline-derived CDR1 and CDR2 are ENHRY and SYGVKD. V dropped 7 bases and J dropped 7 bases, with 20 bases sitting between them.

The CDR3 sequence is CAISTQTGVVTHTDTQYF. The CDR3 DNA is TGTGCCATATCAACCCAGACGGGGGTGGTGACACACACAGATACGCAGTATTTT. The gene calls are TRBV10-3 and TRBJ2-3, with D perhaps TRBD2 (6 bases). CDR1 and CDR2 (germline): ENHRY, SYGVKD. The CDR3 extends over 18 amino acids. V lost 9 bases, J lost 2 bases, and 27 bases lay in between.

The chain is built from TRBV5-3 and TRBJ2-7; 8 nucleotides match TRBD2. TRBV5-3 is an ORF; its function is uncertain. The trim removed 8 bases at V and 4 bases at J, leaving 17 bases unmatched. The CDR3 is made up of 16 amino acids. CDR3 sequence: CASSPEPGLVPYEQYF. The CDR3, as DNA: TGTGCCAGCAGCCCTGAACCGGGACTAGTCCCTTACGAGCAGTACTTC.

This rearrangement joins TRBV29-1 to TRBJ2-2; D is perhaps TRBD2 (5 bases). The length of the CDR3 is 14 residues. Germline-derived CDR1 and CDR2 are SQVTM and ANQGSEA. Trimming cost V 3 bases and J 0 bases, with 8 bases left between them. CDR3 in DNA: TGCAGCGTTGAGGGGAGCCCGAACACCGGGGAGCTGTTTTTT. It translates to CSVEGSPNTGELFF.

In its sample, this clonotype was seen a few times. Written as DNA, the CDR3 is TGTGCCACCAGCAGAGCTGTGTGGGATACGAACACTGAAGCTTTCTTT. Encoded protein: CATSRAVWDTNTEAFF. The V gene is TRBV15, the J gene TRBJ1-1; D is ambiguous. Per germline, CDR1 LNHNV and CDR2 YYDKDF (reference sequence). The CDR3 spans 16 residues. V was pared by 1 base and J by 1 base, with 13 bases between.

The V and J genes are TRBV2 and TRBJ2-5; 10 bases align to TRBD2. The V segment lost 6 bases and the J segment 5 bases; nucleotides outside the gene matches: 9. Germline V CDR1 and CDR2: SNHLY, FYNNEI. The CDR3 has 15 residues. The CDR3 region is CASRGLAKDRETQYF. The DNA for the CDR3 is TGTGCCAGCAGGGGACTAGCGAAGGACCGGGAGACCCAGTACTTC.

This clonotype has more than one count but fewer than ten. The CDR3 bases are TGTGCCAGCAGCGCCGGAAGCTTGGGTAGGAATGAGCAGTTCTTC. It specifies CASSAGSLGRNEQFF. This chain links TRBV7-2 with TRBJ2-1, with D unclear. The CDR3 sequence is 15 residues long. CDR1 and CDR2 (germline): SGHTA, FQGNSA. Trimming removed 5 bases at V and 7 bases at J, with 18 bases between.

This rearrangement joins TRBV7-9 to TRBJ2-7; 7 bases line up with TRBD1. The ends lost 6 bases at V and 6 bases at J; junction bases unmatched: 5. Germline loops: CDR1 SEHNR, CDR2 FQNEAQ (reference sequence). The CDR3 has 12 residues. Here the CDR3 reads CASSSDRSEQYF. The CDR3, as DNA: TGTGCCAGCAGTTCGGACAGGAGCGAGCAGTACTTC.

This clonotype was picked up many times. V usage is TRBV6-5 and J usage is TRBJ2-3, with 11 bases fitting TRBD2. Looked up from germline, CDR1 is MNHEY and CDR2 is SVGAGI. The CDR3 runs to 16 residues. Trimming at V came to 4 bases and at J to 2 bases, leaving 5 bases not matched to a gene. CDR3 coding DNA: TGTGCCAGCAGTTTAGCGGGAGGGATATTCACAGATACGCAGTATTTT. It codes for CASSLAGGIFTDTQYF.

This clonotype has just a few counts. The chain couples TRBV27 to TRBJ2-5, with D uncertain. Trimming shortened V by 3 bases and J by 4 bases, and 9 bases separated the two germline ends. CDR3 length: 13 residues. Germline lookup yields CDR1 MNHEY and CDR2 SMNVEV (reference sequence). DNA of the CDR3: TGTGCCAGCAGTTTCTACCCTGGAGAGACCCAGTACTTC. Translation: CASSFYPGETQYF.

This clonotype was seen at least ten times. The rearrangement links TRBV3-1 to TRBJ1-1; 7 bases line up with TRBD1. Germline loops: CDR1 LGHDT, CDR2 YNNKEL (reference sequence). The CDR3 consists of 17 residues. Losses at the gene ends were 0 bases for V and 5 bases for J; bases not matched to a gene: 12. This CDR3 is CASSQEPPTGRRTEAFF. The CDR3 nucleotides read TGTGCCAGCAGCCAAGAACCCCCGACAGGGCGTCGGACTGAAGCTTTCTTT.

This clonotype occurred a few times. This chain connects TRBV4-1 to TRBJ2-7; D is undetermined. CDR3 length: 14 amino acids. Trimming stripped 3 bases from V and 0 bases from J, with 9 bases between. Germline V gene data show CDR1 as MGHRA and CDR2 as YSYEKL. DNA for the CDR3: TGCGCCAGCAGCCAGGGGAAATTCTCCTACGAGCAGTACTTC. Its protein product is CASSQGKFSYEQYF.

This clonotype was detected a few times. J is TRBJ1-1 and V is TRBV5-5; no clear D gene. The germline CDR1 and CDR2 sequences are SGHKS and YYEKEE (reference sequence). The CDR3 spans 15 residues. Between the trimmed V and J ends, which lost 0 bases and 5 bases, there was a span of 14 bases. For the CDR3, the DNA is TGTGCCAGCAGCTTGGTATCGGGTTGGGGAACTGAAGCTTTCTTT. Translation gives CASSLVSGWGTEAFF. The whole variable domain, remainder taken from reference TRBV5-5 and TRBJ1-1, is DAGVTQSPTHLIKTRGQQVTLRCSPISGHKSVSWYQQVLGQGPQFIFQYYEKEERGRGNFPDRFSARQFPNYSSELNVNALLLGDSALYLCASSLVSGWGTEAFFGQGTRLTVV.

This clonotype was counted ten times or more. The CDR3 sequence is CASSEDTYEQYF. For the CDR3, the DNA is TGTGCCAGCAGCGAGGACACCTACGAGCAGTACTTC. The V and J genes are TRBV7-9 and TRBJ2-7, with D tentatively TRBD1 (5 bases). V was trimmed by 5 bases and J by 2 bases, leaving 7 bases between them. This CDR3 comprises 12 residues. Looked up from germline, CDR1 is SEHNR and CDR2 is FQNEAQ (reference sequence).

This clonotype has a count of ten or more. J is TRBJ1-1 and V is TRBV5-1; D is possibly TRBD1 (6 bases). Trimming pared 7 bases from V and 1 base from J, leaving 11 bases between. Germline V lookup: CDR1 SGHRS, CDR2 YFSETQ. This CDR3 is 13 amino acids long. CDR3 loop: CASGAQGNTEAFF. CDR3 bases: TGCGCCAGCGGTGCACAGGGGAACACTGAAGCTTTCTTT.

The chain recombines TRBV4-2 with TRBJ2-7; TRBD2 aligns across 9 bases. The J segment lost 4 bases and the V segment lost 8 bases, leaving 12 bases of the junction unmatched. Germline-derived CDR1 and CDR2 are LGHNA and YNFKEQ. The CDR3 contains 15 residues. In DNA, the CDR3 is TGTGCCAGCGGCGCGGGGGGGCAGGGTGTTTACGAGCAGTACTTC. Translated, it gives CASGAGGQGVYEQYF.

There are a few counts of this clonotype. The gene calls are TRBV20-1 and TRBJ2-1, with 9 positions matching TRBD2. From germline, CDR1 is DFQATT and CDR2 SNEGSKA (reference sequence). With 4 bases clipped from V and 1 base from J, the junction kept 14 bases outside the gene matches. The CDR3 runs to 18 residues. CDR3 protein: CSAKTGTSITLSYNEQFF. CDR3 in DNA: TGCAGTGCTAAGACCGGGACTAGCATAACCTTATCCTACAATGAGCAGTTCTTC.